The T cell receptor beta chain under discussion was sequenced for a study of blood T cells in healthy people across ages. The sample holds a few counts of this clonotype. What it recognizes is unknown. The CDR3 is 18 amino acids. With V trimmed by 6 bases and J by 4 bases, 15 bases remained unmatched. Per germline, CDR1 DFQATT and CDR2 SNEGSKA (reference sequence). A sample-barcoded 5' primer and a J-beta primer mix were used in a second PCR of about 7 to 11 cycles. TCRdb reprocessed the 5' RACE reads via MiXCR and lists one record per CDR3 protein. Of some 750,000 distinct CDR3 sequences detected, 22% appear once; the ten largest clones hold about 22%. Total RNA, at least 5.5 micrograms per sample, came from PBMCs. General study findings and limits: Naive and antigen-experienced cells could not be conclusively compared, given unsorted PBMCs. Diversity estimates from one million T cells were considered underestimates.

The sample taken for sequencing was blood. The chain links TRBV20-1 to TRBJ2-5; 15 nucleotides align to TRBD2. The TCR was taken from a man between 65 and 79 years old in good health. The CDR3 is CSAENFRTSGRAVETQYF. The CDR3 DNA follows: TGCAGTGCCGAAAACTTTCGGACTAGCGGGAGGGCCGTAGAGACCCAGTACTTC.